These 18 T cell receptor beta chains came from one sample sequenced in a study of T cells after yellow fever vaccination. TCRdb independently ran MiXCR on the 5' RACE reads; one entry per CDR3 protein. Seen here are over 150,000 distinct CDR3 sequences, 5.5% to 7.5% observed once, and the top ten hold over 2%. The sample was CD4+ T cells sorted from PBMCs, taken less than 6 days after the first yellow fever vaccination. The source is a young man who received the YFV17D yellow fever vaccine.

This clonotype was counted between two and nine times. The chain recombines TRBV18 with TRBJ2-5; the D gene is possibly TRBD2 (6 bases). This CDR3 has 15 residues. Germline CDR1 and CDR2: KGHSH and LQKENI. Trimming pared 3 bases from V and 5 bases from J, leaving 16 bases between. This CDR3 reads CASSPGLEGMETQYF. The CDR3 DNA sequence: TGTGCCAGCTCACCTGGGTTGGAGGGAATGGAGACCCAGTACTTC.

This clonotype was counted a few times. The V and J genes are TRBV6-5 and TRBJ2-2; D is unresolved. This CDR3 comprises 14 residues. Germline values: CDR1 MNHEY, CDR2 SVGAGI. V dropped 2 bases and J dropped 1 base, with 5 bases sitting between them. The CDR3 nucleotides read TGTGCCAGCAGTTACAACAAGAACACCGGGGAGCTGTTTTTT. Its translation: CASSYNKNTGELFF.

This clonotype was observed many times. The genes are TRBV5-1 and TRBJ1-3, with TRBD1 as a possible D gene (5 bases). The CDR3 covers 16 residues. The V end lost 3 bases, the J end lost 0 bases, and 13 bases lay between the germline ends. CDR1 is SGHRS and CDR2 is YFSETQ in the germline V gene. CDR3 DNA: TGCGCCAGCAGCTCCGGGACGGGGAGCTCTGGAAACACCATATATTTT. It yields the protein CASSSGTGSSGNTIYF.

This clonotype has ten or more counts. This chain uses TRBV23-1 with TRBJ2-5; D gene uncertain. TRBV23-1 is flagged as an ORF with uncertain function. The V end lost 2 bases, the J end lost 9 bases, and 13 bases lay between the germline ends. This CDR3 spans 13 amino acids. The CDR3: CASSQILFGAQYF. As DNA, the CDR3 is TGCGCCAGCAGTCAAATCCTTTTTGGGGCCCAGTACTTC.

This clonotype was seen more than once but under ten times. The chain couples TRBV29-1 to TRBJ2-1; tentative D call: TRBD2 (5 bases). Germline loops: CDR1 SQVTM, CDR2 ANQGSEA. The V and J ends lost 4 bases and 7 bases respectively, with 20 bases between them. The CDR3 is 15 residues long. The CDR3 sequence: CSVVPGSSARNEQFF. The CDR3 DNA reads TGCAGCGTTGTCCCGGGGAGTTCCGCGAGAAATGAGCAGTTCTTC.

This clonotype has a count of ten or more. The CDR3 region is CASSYRPTGTGGGGQFF. The CDR3 nucleotides are TGTGCCAGCAGTTACCGCCCAACCGGGACAGGGGGCGGTGGGCAGTTCTTC. This chain joins TRBV6-5 and TRBJ2-1, with 12 positions matching TRBD1. This CDR3 has 17 amino acids. Trimming removed 2 bases from V and 12 bases from J; junction bases left unmatched: 14. Germline V gene lookup returns CDR1 MNHEY and CDR2 SVGAGI.

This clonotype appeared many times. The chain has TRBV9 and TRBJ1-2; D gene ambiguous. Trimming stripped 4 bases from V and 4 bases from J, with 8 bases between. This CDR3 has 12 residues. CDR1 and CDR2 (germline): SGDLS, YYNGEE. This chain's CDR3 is CASSFALYGYTF. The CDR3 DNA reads TGTGCCAGCAGCTTCGCACTCTATGGCTACACCTTC. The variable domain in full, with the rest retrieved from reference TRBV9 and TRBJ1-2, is DSGVTQTPKHLITATGQRVTLRCSPRSGDLSVYWYQQSLDQGLQFLIQYYNGEERAKGNILERFSAQQFPDLHSELNLSSLELGDSALYFCASSFALYGYTFGSGTRLTVV.

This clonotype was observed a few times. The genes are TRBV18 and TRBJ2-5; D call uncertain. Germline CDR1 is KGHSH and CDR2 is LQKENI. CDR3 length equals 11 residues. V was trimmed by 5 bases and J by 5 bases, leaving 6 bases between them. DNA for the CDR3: TGTGCCAGCTCAGATAGGGAGACCCAGTACTTC. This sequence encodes CASSDRETQYF.

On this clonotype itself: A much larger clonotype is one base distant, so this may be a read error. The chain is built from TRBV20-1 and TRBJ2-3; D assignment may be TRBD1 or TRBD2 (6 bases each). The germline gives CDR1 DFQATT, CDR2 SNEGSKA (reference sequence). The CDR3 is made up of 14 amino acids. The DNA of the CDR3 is TGCAGCGTGAACGGGGGCCCTAGCACAGATACGCAGTATTTT. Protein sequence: CSVNGGPSTDTQYF.

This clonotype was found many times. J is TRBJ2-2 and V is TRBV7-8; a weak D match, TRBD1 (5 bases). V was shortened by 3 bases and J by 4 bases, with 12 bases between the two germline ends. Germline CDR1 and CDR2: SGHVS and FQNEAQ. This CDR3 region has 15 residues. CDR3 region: CASSFNVQGTGELFF. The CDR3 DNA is TGTGCCAGCAGCTTTAACGTCCAGGGCACCGGGGAGCTGTTTTTT.

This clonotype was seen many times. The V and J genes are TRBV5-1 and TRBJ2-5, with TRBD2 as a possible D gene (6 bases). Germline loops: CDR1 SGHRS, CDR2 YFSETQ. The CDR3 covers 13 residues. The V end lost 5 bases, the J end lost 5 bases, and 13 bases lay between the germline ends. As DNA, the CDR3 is TGCGCCAGCAGGGGCAGACGGGAGGAGACCCAGTACTTC. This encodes CASRGRREETQYF.

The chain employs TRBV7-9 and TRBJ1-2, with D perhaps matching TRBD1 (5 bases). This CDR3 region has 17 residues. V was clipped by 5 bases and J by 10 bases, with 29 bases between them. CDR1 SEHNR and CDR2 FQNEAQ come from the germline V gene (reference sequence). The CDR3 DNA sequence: TGTGCCAGCAGCACCCCTGGCAGTAGTGCTGGGGCTAATGACTACACCTTC. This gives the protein CASSTPGSSAGANDYTF.

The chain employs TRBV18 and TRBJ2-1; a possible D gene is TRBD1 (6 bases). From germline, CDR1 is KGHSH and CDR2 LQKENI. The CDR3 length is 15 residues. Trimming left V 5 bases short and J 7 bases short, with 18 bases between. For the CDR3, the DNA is TGTGCCAGCTCAACCCTTTATTCAGGGGCGAATGAGCAGTTCTTC. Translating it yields CASSTLYSGANEQFF. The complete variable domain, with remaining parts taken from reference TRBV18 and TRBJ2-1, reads NAGVMQNPRHLVRRRGQEARLRCSPMKGHSHVYWYRQLPEEGLKFMVYLQKENIIDESGMPKERFSAEFPKEGPSILRIQQVVRGDSAAYFCASSTLYSGANEQFFGPGTRLTVL.

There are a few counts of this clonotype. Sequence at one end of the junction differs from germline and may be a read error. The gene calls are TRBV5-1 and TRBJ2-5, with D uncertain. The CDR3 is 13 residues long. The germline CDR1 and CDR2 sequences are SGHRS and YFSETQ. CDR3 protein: CASSLDLPAKSDF. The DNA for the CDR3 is TGCGCCAGCAGCTTGGATTTGCCTGCAAAGTCGGACTTC.

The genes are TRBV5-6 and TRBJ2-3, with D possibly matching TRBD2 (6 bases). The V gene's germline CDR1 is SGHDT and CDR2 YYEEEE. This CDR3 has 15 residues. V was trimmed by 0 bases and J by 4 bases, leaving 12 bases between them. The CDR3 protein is CASSLDQGGSDTQYF. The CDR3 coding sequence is TGTGCCAGCAGCTTGGACCAGGGAGGTTCAGATACGCAGTATTTT.

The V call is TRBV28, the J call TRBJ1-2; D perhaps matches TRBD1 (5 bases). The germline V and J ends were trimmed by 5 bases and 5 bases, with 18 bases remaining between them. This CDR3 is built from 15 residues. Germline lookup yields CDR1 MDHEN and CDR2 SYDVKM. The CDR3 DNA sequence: TGTGCCAGCAGTCCATTAACGCAGGGAACTTATGGCTACACCTTC. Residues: CASSPLTQGTYGYTF.

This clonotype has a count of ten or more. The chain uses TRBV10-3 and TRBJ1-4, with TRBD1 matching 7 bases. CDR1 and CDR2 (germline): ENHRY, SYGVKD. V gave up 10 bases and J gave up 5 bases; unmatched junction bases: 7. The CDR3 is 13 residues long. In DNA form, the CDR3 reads TGTGCCACCCGGGACAGCACAAATGAAAAACTGTTTTTT. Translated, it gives CATRDSTNEKLFF.

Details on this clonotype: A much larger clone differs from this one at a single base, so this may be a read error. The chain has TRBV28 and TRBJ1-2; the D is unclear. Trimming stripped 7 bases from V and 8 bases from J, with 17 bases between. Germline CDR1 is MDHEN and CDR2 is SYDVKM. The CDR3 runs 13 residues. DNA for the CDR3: TGTGCCAGCAAAGTAGTGGCCTCTCGGGGCTACACCTTC. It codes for CASKVVASRGYTF.